The rows below give T cell receptor beta chains drawn from one sample of a study of cytomegalovirus exposure and HLA in healthy donors. Sequenced by immunoSEQ multiplex PCR; TCRdb stores in-frame clones only, minus some. In the table there are 150,000 or so clones, roughly 84% of which are singletons. The material sequenced was PBMCs. All receptors derive from a man aged 18 to 30 in good health and CMV-seropositive. Both conserved end residues are part of each CDR3. D genes are given only for firm matches. A row's size may be missing; if present it is once, few, many or a size class.

cdr3_length	d_call	v_call	j_call	clone_size	cdr3_aa	cdr3_nt
13	-	TRBV5-1	TRBJ2-5	-	CASSLVGSETQYF	TGCGCCAGCAGCTTAGTTGGCTCGGAGACCCAGTACTTC
16	TRBD1	TRBV7-3	TRBJ2-3	-	CASSPYGTGEADTQYF	TGTGCCAGCAGCCCGTACGGGACAGGGGAAGCAGATACGCAGTATTTT
18	-	TRBV7-9	TRBJ1-1	-	CASSLGVLTGRQDTEAFF	TGTGCCAGCAGCTTAGGGGTATTGACGGGGAGGCAGGACACTGAAGCTTTCTTT
16	TRBD1	TRBV19	TRBJ2-2	few	CASSARDRGFSGELFF	TGTGCCAGTAGTGCCCGGGACAGGGGGTTCTCCGGGGAGCTGTTTTTT
16	TRBD1	TRBV7-9	TRBJ2-1	-	CSSSPPSTGPHNEQFF	TGTTCCAGCAGCCCTCCGTCGACAGGGCCCCACAATGAGCAGTTCTTC
16	TRBD2	TRBV4-2	TRBJ2-5	-	CASSHNGGGYQETQYF	TGTGCCAGCAGCCACAATGGGGGGGGGTACCAAGAGACCCAGTACTTC
12	-	TRBV6-1	TRBJ1-3	-	CASGEIGNTIYF	TGTGCCAGCGGGGAGATTGGGAACACCATATATTTT
15	TRBD1	TRBV19	TRBJ1-2	-	CASSIVTGANYGYTF	TGTGCCAGTAGTATTGTTACAGGGGCTAACTATGGCTACACCTTC
14	-	TRBV2	TRBJ2-2	-	CASSASANPGELFF	TGTGCCAGCAGCGCTAGTGCTAACCCCGGGGAGCTGTTTTTT
14	-	TRBV14	TRBJ2-2	-	CASSHRSSTGELFF	TGTGCCAGCAGCCATCGTTCGAGCACCGGGGAGCTGTTTTTT
13	-	TRBV10-3	TRBJ2-5	-	CAISPGYQETQYF	TGTGCCATCAGTCCGGGATACCAAGAGACCCAGTACTTC
14	-	TRBV6-5	TRBJ2-7	-	CASNPSGRDFEQYF	TGTGCCAGCAATCCCTCGGGCAGGGACTTCGAGCAGTACTTC
16	-	TRBV7-5	TRBJ2-7	-	CARSFWPVSPGYEQYF	TGTGCCAGAAGCTTTTGGCCAGTCAGTCCGGGATACGAGCAGTACTTC
11	-	TRBV20-1	TRBJ2-3	-	CSVLSTDTQYF	TGCAGTGTTCTAAGCACAGATACGCAGTATTTT
12	-	TRBV4-1	TRBJ2-7	-	CASSQGANEQYF	TGCGCCAGCAGCCAGGGGGCAAACGAGCAGTACTTC
12	-	TRBV5-1	TRBJ2-1	-	CASMTVRNEQFF	TGCGCCAGCATGACAGTTCGGAATGAGCAGTTCTTC
15	-	TRBV30	TRBJ2-3	-	CAWSVGRPSTDTQYF	TGTGCCTGGAGTGTGGGGCGGCCTAGCACAGATACGCAGTATTTT
19	-	TRBV10-1	TRBJ1-5	-	CASSESRQDRVYSNQPQHF	TGCGCCAGCAGTGAGTCTAGACAGGATCGGGTTTATAGCAATCAGCCCCAGCATTTT
16	TRBD1	TRBV18	TRBJ1-6	once	CASLRDRNNVDSPLHF	TGTGCCAGCTTGCGGGACAGGAACAATGTTGATTCACCCCTCCACTTT
16	TRBD1	TRBV14	TRBJ1-1	few	CASSQDPDRGGTEAFF	TGTGCCAGCAGCCAAGATCCCGACAGGGGCGGCACTGAAGCTTTCTTT
16	TRBD2	TRBV5-1	TRBJ2-1	-	CASSGFLAGVYNEQFF	TGCGCCAGCAGCGGGTTTCTAGCGGGGGTCTACAATGAGCAGTTCTTC
13	-	TRBV6-5	TRBJ1-1	-	CASRHDRNTEAFF	TGTGCCAGCAGACACGACAGGAACACTGAAGCTTTCTTT
13	TRBD1	TRBV29-1	TRBJ1-2	-	CSVREGGRVGYTF	TGCAGCGTTAGGGAAGGGGGCCGGGTTGGCTACACCTTC
18	-	TRBV6-7	TRBJ1-5	-	CASSYSIGRQGSNQPQHF	TGTGCCAGCAGTTACTCGATCGGGCGTCAGGGGAGCAATCAGCCCCAGCATTTT
15	-	TRBV15	TRBJ1-1	-	CATSPARALNTEAFF	TGTGCCACCAGCCCCGCGAGGGCACTGAACACTGAAGCTTTCTTT
15	-	TRBV11-2	TRBJ1-2	once	CASSLGAEANYGYTF	TGTGCCAGCAGCTTAGGGGCAGAAGCTAACTATGGCTACACCTTC
15	-	TRBV7-2	TRBJ2-7	-	CASSPQKVVSYEQYF	TGTGCCAGCAGCCCCCAAAAAGTAGTCTCCTACGAGCAGTACTTC
15	TRBD2	TRBV6-1	TRBJ2-1	once	CASRYRLAGDRFAFF	TGTGCCAGCAGATATAGACTAGCGGGGGACCGTTTTGCGTTCTTC
14	TRBD2	TRBV5-1	TRBJ2-1	-	CASSSGTSGHEQFF	TGCGCCAGCAGCTCCGGGACTAGCGGCCATGAGCAGTTCTTC
15	TRBD2	TRBV7-6	TRBJ2-1	-	CASSFSGGPGDEQFF	TGTGCCAGCAGCTTCAGCGGGGGACCCGGGGATGAGCAGTTCTTC
13	-	TRBV5-6	TRBJ1-3	-	CASSVGNLNTIYF	TGTGCCAGCAGCGTCGGGAACCTAAACACCATATATTTT
13	-	TRBV7-3	TRBJ2-5	-	CASSLVEGETQYF	TGTGCCAGCAGCTTAGTGGAGGGGGAGACCCAGTACTTC
14	TRBD1	TRBV5-4	TRBJ1-1	-	CASSGDRGNTEAFF	TGTGCCAGCAGCGGGGACAGGGGGAACACTGAAGCTTTCTTT
16	TRBD1	TRBV5-1	TRBJ2-2	-	CASSKQMTGGTGELFF	TGCGCCAGCAGCAAACAAATGACAGGGGGCACCGGGGAGCTGTTTTTT
15	TRBD1	TRBV4-3	TRBJ1-4	-	CASSQRGQPNEKLFF	TGCGCCAGCAGCCAAAGGGGGCAGCCTAATGAAAAACTGTTTTTT
16	-	TRBV21-1	TRBJ1-1	-	CASSKASGEWYTEAFF	TGTGCCAGCAGCAAAGCGAGCGGGGAATGGTACACTGAAGCTTTCTTT
16	TRBD2	TRBV7-3	TRBJ2-1	few	CASSLGTSGGAGEQFF	TGTGCCAGCAGCTTGGGGACTAGCGGGGGGGCCGGTGAGCAGTTCTTC
14	TRBD2	TRBV6-5	TRBJ2-3	few	CASSGLAGADTQYF	TGTGCCAGCAGTGGACTAGCGGGGGCAGATACGCAGTATTTT
13	TRBD1	TRBV19	TRBJ1-5	-	CASSGQGTQPQHF	TGTGCCAGTAGTGGACAGGGCACTCAGCCCCAGCATTTT
13	-	TRBV7-2	TRBJ1-2	-	CASSPGANYGYTF	TGTGCCAGCAGCCCAGGGGCGAACTATGGCTACACCTTC
15	-	TRBV7-9	TRBJ1-1	once	CASSLGGNMNTEAFF	TGTGCCAGCAGCTTAGGAGGGAACATGAACACTGAAGCTTTCTTT
14	TRBD2	TRBV9	TRBJ2-7	-	CASSVSGTYYEQYF	TGTGCCAGCAGCGTTAGCGGGACATACTACGAGCAGTACTTC
16	-	TRBV18	TRBJ2-5	once	CASSPPGLQGGETQYF	TGTGCCAGCTCACCACCGGGGCTCCAAGGCGGAGAGACCCAGTACTTC
14	TRBD1	TRBV7-9	TRBJ2-7	-	CASSPRDRSHEQYF	TGTGCCAGCAGCCCCCGGGACAGGTCCCACGAGCAGTACTTC
17	-	TRBV2	TRBJ2-3	once	CASSEAELARTSDTQYF	TGTGCCAGCAGTGAAGCAGAGCTAGCCCGAACGTCAGATACGCAGTATTTT
13	TRBD1	TRBV2	TRBJ1-2	-	CASNGQGVYGYTF	TGTGCCAGCAACGGACAGGGAGTATATGGCTACACCTTC
14	-	TRBV7-9	TRBJ2-7	-	CASSRDQLGYEQYF	TGTGCCAGCAGCCGCGACCAACTAGGCTACGAGCAGTACTTC
14	TRBD1	TRBV4-3	TRBJ2-7	-	CASSVRTGGYEQYF	TGCGCCAGCAGCGTCAGAACAGGGGGCTACGAGCAGTACTTC
21	-	TRBV27	TRBJ1-1	once	CASPADWYGRGTNKMNTEAFF	TGTGCCAGCCCAGCAGACTGGTATGGTCGGGGGACCAACAAAATGAACACTGAAGCTTTCTTT
14	TRBD1	TRBV25-1	TRBJ1-2	-	CASSKTGGTYGYTF	TGTGCCAGCAGCAAGACAGGGGGCACCTATGGCTACACCTTC
13	TRBD1	TRBV5-5	TRBJ2-1	-	CASSLGQGNEQFF	TGTGCCAGCAGCTTGGGACAGGGGAATGAGCAGTTCTTC